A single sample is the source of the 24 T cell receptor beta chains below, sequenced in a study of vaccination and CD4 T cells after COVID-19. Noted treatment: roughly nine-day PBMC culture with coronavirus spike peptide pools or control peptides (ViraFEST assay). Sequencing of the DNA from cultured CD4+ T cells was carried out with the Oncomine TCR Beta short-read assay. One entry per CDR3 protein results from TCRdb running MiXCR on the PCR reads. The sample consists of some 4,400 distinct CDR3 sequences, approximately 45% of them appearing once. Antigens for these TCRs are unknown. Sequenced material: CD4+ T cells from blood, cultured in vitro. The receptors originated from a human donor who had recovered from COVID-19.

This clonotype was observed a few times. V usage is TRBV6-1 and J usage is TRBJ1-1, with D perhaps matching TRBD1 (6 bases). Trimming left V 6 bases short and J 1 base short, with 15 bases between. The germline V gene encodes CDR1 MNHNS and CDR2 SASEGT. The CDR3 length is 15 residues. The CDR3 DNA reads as TGTGCCAGCAGAGAACCGGGACAAACGAACACTGAAGCTTTCTTT. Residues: CASREPGQTNTEAFF.

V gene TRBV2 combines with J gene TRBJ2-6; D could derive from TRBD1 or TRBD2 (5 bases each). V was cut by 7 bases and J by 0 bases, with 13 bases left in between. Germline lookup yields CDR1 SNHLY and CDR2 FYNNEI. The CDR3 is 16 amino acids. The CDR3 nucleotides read TGTGCCAGCATTCGGGACGGTATCTCTGGGGCCAACGTCCTGACTTTC. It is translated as CASIRDGISGANVLTF.

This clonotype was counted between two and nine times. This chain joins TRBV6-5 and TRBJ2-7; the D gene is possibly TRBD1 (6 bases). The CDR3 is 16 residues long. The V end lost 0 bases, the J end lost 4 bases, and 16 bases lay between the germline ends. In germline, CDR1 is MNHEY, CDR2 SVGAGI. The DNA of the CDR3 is TGTGCCAGCAGTTACTCGGTGGGACAAGGAACGTACGAGCAGTACTTC. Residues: CASSYSVGQGTYEQYF.

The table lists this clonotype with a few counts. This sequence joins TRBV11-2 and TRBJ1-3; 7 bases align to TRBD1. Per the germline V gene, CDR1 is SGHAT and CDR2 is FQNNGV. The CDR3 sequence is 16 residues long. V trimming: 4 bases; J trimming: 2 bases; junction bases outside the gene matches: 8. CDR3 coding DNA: TGTGCCAGCAGCTCTGAGGGTCAGGGGGCTGGAAACACCATATATTTT. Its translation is CASSSEGQGAGNTIYF.

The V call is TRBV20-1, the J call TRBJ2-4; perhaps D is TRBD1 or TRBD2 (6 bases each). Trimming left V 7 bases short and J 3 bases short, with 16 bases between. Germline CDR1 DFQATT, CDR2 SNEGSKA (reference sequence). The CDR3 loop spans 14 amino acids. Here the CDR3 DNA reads TGCAGTGTGGGGGGCCTGTTGGGCAAAAACATTCAGTACTTC. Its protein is CSVGGLLGKNIQYF.

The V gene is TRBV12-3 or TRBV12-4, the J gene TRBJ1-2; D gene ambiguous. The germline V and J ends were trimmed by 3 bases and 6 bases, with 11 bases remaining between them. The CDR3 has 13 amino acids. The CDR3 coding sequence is TGTGCCAGCAGTTTCGGGTTCCTCCATGGCTACACCTTC. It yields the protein CASSFGFLHGYTF.

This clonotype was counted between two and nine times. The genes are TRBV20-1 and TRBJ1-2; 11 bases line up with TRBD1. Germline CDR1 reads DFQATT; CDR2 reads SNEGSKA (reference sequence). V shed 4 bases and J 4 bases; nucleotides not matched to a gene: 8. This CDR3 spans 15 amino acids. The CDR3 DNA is TGCAGTGCTACCCCGGACAGGGGGCGAATCTATGGCTACACCTTC. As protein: CSATPDRGRIYGYTF.

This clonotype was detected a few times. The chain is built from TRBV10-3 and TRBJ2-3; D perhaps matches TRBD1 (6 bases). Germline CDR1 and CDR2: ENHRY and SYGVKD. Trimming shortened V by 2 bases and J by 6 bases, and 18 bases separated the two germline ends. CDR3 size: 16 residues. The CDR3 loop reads CAISERVRGSGDTQYF. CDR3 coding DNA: TGTGCCATCAGTGAGCGGGTAAGGGGGAGCGGTGATACGCAGTATTTT.

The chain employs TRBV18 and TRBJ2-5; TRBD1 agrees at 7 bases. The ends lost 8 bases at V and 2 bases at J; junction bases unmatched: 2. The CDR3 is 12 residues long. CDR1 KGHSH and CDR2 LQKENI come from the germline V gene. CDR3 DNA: TGTGCCAGCCTGGGACAGCAAGAGACCCAGTACTTC. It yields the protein CASLGQQETQYF.

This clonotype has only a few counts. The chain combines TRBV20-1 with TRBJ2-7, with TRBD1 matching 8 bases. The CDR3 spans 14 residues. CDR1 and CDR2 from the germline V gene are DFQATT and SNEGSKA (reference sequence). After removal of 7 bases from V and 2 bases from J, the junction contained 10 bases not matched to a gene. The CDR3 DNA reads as TGCAGTGTTAGTGAGGGACAGGCCCCCTACGAGCAGTACTTC. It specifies CSVSEGQAPYEQYF.

The CDR3, as DNA: TGTGCCAGCAGTTTATATGGCCGCGATAGGACTGAAGCTTTCTTT. Protein: CASSLYGRDRTEAFF. The J gene is TRBJ1-1, the V gene TRBV12-3 or TRBV12-4; D remains unclear. The CDR3 has 15 residues. V lost 2 bases, J lost 5 bases, and 15 bases lay in between.

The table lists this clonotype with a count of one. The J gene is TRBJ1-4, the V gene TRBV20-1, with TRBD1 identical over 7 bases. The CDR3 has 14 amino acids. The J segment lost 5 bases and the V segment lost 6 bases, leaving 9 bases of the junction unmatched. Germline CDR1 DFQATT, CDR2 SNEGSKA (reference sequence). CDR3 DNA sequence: TGCAGTGCGACAGGGTACAGGGGAAATGAAAAACTGTTTTTT. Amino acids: CSATGYRGNEKLFF.

The CDR3 coding sequence is TGTGCCAGCAGCTTAGAAACTAGGGGCGATGAGCAGTTCTTC. This codes for CASSLETRGDEQFF. V usage is TRBV7-8 and J usage is TRBJ2-1; D is tentatively TRBD1 or TRBD2 (5 bases each). Germline V CDR1 and CDR2: SGHVS, FQNEAQ. V was trimmed by 1 base and J by 8 bases, leaving 12 bases between them. This CDR3 is 14 amino acids long.

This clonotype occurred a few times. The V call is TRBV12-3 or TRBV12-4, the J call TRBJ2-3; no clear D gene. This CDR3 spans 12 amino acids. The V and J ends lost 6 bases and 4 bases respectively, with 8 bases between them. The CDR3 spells CASSPFPDTQYF. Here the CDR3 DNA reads TGTGCCAGCAGCCCTTTCCCAGATACGCAGTATTTT.

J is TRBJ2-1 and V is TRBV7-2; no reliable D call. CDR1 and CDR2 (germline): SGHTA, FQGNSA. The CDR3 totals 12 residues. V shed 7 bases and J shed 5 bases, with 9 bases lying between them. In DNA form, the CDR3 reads TGTGCCAGCAACCCATCGAACAATGAGCAGTTCTTC. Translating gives CASNPSNNEQFF.

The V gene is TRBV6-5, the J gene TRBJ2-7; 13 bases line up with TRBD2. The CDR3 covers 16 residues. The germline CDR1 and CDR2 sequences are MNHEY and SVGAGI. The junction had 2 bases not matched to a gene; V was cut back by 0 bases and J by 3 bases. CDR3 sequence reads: CASSYSGTSGDYEQYF. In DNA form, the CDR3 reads TGTGCCAGCAGTTACTCGGGGACTAGCGGGGACTACGAGCAGTACTTC.

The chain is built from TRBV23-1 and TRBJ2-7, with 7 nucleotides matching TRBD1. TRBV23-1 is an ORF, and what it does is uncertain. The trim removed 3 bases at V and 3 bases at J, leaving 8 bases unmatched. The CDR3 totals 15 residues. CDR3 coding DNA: TGCGCCAGCAGTCACTTCGGGACAGCTATCTACGAGCAGTACTTC. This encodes CASSHFGTAIYEQYF.

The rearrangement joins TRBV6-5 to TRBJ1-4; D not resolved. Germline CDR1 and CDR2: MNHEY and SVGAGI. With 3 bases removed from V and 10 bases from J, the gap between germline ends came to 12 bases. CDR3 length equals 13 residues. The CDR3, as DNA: TGTGCCAGCAGTTATAGCTGGAACGTAAAACTGTTTTTT. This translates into CASSYSWNVKLFF.

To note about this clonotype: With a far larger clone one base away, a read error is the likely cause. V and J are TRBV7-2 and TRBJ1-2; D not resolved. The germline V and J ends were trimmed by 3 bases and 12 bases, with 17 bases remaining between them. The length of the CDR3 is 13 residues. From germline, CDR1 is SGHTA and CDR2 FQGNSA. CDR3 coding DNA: TGTGCCAGCAGCTTGGATGTTGGGGTGGGCCACACCTTC. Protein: CASSLDVGVGHTF.

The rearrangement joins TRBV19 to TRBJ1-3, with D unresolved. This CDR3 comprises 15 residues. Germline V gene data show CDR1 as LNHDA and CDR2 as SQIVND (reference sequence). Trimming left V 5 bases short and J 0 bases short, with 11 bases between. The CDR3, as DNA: TGTGCCAGTAGTCGATCTTACTACTCTGGAAACACCATATATTTT. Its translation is CASSRSYYSGNTIYF.

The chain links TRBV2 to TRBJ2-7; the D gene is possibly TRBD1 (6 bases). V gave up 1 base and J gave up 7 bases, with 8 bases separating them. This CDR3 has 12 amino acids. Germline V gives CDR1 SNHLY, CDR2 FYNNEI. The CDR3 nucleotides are TGTGCCAGCAGTGAAGGGGGGCGAGAGCAGTACTTC. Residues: CASSEGGREQYF.

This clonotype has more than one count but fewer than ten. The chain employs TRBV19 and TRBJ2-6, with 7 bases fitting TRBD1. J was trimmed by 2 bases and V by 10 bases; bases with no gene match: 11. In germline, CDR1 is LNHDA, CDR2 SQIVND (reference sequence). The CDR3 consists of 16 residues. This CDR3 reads CATRGRGSTGANVLTF. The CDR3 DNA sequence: TGTGCCACTAGGGGCAGGGGGTCCACTGGGGCCAACGTCCTGACTTTC.

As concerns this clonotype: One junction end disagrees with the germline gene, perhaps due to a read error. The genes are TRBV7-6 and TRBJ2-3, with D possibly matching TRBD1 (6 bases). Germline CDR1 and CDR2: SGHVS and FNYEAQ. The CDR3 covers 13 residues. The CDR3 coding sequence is TGTGCCAGCAGCCTCACAGGGCCAGATATGCAGTATTTT. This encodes CASSLTGPDMQYF. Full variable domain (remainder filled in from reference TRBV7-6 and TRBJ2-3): GAGVSQSPRYKVTKRGQDVALRCDPISGHVSLYWYRQALGQGPEFLTYFNYEAQQDKSGLPNDRFSAERPEGSISTLTIQRTEQRDSAMYRCASSLTGPDMQYFGPGTRLTVL.

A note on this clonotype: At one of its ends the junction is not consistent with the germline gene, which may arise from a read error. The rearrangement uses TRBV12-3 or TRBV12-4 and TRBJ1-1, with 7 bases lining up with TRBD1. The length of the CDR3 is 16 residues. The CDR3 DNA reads TGTGCCAGCAGCACAAACTTGGGACAGCTAAACACTGAAGCTCTCTTT. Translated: CASSTNLGQLNTEALF.